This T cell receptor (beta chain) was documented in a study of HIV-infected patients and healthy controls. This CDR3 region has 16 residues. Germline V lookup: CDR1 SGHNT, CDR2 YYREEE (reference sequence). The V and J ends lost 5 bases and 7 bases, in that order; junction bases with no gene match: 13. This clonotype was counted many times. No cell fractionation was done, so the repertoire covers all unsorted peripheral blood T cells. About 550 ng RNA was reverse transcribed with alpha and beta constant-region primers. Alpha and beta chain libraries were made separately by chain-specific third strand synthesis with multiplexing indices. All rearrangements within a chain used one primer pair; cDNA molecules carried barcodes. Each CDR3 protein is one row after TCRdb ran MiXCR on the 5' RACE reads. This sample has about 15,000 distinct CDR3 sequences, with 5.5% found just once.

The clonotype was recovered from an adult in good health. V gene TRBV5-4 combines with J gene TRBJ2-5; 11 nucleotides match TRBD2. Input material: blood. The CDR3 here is CASSLDLAGGRRTQYF. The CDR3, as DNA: TGTGCCAGCAGTCTGGATCTAGCGGGGGGCCGGAGGACCCAGTACTTC. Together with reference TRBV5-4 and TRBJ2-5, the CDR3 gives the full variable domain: ETGVTQSPTHLIKTRGQQVTLRCSSQSGHNTVSWYQQALGQGPQFIFQYYREEENGRGNFPPRFSGLQFPNYSSELNVNALELDDSALYLCASSLDLAGGRRTQYFGPGTRLLVL.